Below, 32 T cell receptor beta chains from the same sample are listed, as sequenced in a study of blood T cell repertoires in COVID-19 (dated by TCRdb to between 2020 and 2021). To prepare the library, the immunoSEQ multiplex PCR assay was applied. TCRdb took over this immuneACCESS table, retaining in-frame rearrangements with V and J assigned. Such tables are incomplete; in checked studies, under half of the missing clones stem from an unresolved V gene, and the remainder is unexplained. Here the sample has 100,000 or so clones; roughly 84% occur a single time. 2% of the sample is held by the ten biggest clonotypes. Sequencing input: peripheral blood. The receptor source for this set is a man between 65 and 85 years old with active or convalescent COVID-19.

The rearrangement uses TRBV7-2 and TRBJ2-7, with D unresolved. V was trimmed by 2 bases and J by 2 bases, leaving 16 bases between them. The CDR3 extends over 16 amino acids. Germline V gene data show CDR1 as SGHTA and CDR2 as FQGNSA. Here the CDR3 reads CASSLLGNRSPYEQYF. The CDR3 nucleotides are TGTGCCAGCAGCTTACTAGGCAACCGCTCGCCCTACGAGCAGTACTTC.

V is TRBV27 and J is TRBJ1-2; TRBD1 matches 8 bases. CDR1 and CDR2 (germline): MNHEY, SMNVEV (reference sequence). This CDR3 is 14 amino acids long. V was clipped by 0 bases and J by 8 bases; unmatched bases: 5. CDR3 bases: TGTGCCAGCAGTTTATCGTCAGGGGGCACGGGCTACACCTTC. As protein: CASSLSSGGTGYTF.

The chain carries TRBV28 and TRBJ1-2; 12 bases are shared with TRBD1. The CDR3 loop spans 14 amino acids. Germline lookup yields CDR1 MDHEN and CDR2 SYDVKM. J gave up 4 bases and V 5 bases, and 2 bases lay outside the gene matches. CDR3 sequence: CASSTGQGAYGYTF. CDR3 nucleotides: TGTGCCAGCAGTACGGGACAGGGGGCCTATGGCTACACCTTC.

The J gene is TRBJ1-1, the V gene TRBV5-1; TRBD1 matches 8 bases. This CDR3 comprises 15 residues. Unmatched junction bases numbered 7, after V lost 2 bases and J lost 4 bases. Germline values: CDR1 SGHRS, CDR2 YFSETQ. The CDR3 loop is CASSFAGQGTTEAFF. The CDR3 DNA is TGCGCCAGCAGCTTCGCCGGACAGGGCACCACTGAAGCTTTCTTT.

The gene calls are TRBV3-1 (or the pseudogene TRBV3-2) and TRBJ2-7, with D possibly being TRBD2 (7 bases). This CDR3 is 15 amino acids long. Trimming stripped 7 bases from V and 2 bases from J, with 18 bases between. Germline V gene lookup returns CDR1 LGHDT and CDR2 YNNKEL (reference sequence). CDR3 protein: CASILVGAGAYEQYF. As DNA, the CDR3 is TGTGCCAGCATCCTCGTGGGGGCGGGGGCCTACGAGCAGTACTTC.

The chain joins TRBV18 to TRBJ2-3; 10 positions match TRBD1. Germline assignment: CDR1 KGHSH and CDR2 LQKENI. J was trimmed by 5 bases and V by 6 bases; bases with no gene match: 5. This CDR3 has 14 residues. The CDR3, as DNA: TGTGCCAGCTCGCAGGACAGGGGGGGAGATACGCAGTATTTT. It is translated as CASSQDRGGDTQYF.

This chain uses TRBV6-4 with TRBJ2-1; D may be TRBD1 (8 bases). The CDR3 runs to 13 residues. The ends were cut back, 3 bases at V and 8 bases at J, with 11 bases in the middle. Germline V gene lookup returns CDR1 MRHNA and CDR2 SNTAGT. For the CDR3, the DNA is TGTGCCAGCAGTGAACAGGGGGGGGATGAGCAGTTCTTC. This sequence encodes CASSEQGGDEQFF.

The chain uses TRBV7-8 and TRBJ2-7; 7 nucleotides agree with TRBD1. Trimming cost V 1 base and J 0 bases; bases outside gene matches: 6. This CDR3 contains 16 residues. Germline V gives CDR1 SGHVS, CDR2 FQNEAQ. CDR3: CASSLGRGFSSYEQYF. CDR3 bases: TGTGCCAGCAGCTTAGGCAGGGGGTTCTCCTCCTACGAGCAGTACTTC.

The V gene is TRBV7-2, the J gene TRBJ2-2; 8 bases line up with TRBD2. The junction had 11 bases not matched to a gene; V was cut back by 5 bases and J by 6 bases. Germline V gene lookup returns CDR1 SGHTA and CDR2 FQGNSA. The CDR3 runs 16 residues. The CDR3 protein is CASSTPTSASAGELFF. The CDR3, as DNA: TGTGCCAGCAGCACTCCGACTAGCGCATCGGCCGGGGAGCTGTTTTTT.

The chain is built from TRBV2 and TRBJ2-7; 9 nucleotides align to TRBD2. The CDR3 spans 14 residues. Germline V gives CDR1 SNHLY, CDR2 FYNNEI. The J segment lost 6 bases and the V segment lost 6 bases, leaving 9 bases of the junction unmatched. Here the CDR3 reads CASRKASGEGEQYF. In nucleotides, the CDR3 is TGTGCCAGCAGAAAAGCTAGCGGGGAAGGCGAGCAGTACTTC.

The chain links TRBV5-4 to TRBJ2-1, with TRBD2 matching 9 bases. The CDR3 extends over 15 amino acids. V was clipped by 3 bases and J by 3 bases; unmatched bases: 4. Germline CDR1 SGHNT, CDR2 YYREEE (reference sequence). CDR3 sequence: CASSSQRGDYNEQFF. The CDR3 DNA reads as TGTGCCAGCAGCTCTCAGCGGGGGGACTACAATGAGCAGTTCTTC. The variable domain in full, completed from reference TRBV5-4 and TRBJ2-1, reads ETGVTQSPTHLIKTRGQQVTLRCSSQSGHNTVSWYQQALGQGPQFIFQYYREEENGRGNFPPRFSGLQFPNYSSELNVNALELDDSALYLCASSSQRGDYNEQFFGPGTRLTVL.

This chain joins TRBV11-2 and TRBJ1-2, with D unclear. Germline lookup yields CDR1 SGHAT and CDR2 FQNNGV. The CDR3 length is 17 residues. Trimming removed 1 base at V and 5 bases at J, with 20 bases between. The CDR3 DNA reads as TGTGCCAGCAGCTTAGCGGTATCAGGCAATTTCGAATATGGCTACACCTTC. It encodes CASSLAVSGNFEYGYTF.

V usage is TRBV20-1 and J usage is TRBJ1-1; TRBD1 might be the D (6 bases). CDR1 is DFQATT, CDR2 SNEGSKA, per germline (reference sequence). The CDR3 is 11 residues long. V was clipped by 6 bases and J by 1 base, with 6 bases between them. The CDR3 is CSADRNTEAFF. In nucleotides, the CDR3 is TGCAGTGCGGACAGGAACACTGAAGCTTTCTTT.

The chain has TRBV10-3 and TRBJ2-3; 10 nucleotides align to TRBD2. The CDR3 spans 17 residues. The J segment lost 0 bases and the V segment lost 10 bases, leaving 13 bases of the junction unmatched. Germline V lookup: CDR1 ENHRY, CDR2 SYGVKD. The CDR3 nucleotides are TGTGCCACCCGTACTAGCGGGGCGACACGAAGCACAGATACGCAGTATTTT. Translated, it gives CATRTSGATRSTDTQYF.

The chain joins TRBV6-6 to TRBJ2-3; 9 nucleotides match TRBD2. The CDR3 contains 17 residues. The germline V gene has CDR1 MNHNY and CDR2 SVGAGI (reference sequence). Trimming cost V 5 bases and J 2 bases; bases outside gene matches: 11. The chain's CDR3 is CASSPNPLAGHTDTQYF. CDR3 nucleotides: TGTGCCAGCAGTCCAAACCCCCTAGCGGGGCACACAGATACGCAGTATTTT.

This rearrangement joins TRBV24-1 to TRBJ2-7, with a possible D match to TRBD1 (6 bases). Trimming pared 7 bases from V and 3 bases from J, leaving 12 bases between. Per the germline V gene, CDR1 is KGHDR and CDR2 is SFDVKD. The CDR3 is made up of 13 amino acids. As DNA, the CDR3 is TGTGCCACCAGCCTTACAGGGAGCTACGAGCAGTACTTC. Translating it yields CATSLTGSYEQYF.

The chain recombines TRBV7-6 with TRBJ2-3, with D maybe TRBD2 (6 bases). The ends were cut back, 0 bases at V and 6 bases at J, with 7 bases in the middle. The V gene's germline CDR1 is SGHVS and CDR2 FNYEAQ. The CDR3 length is 13 residues. The CDR3 DNA reads as TGTGCCAGCAGCTTAGCCCGGGGGGATACGCAGTATTTT. Translating it yields CASSLARGDTQYF.

The J gene is TRBJ2-7, the V gene TRBV6-5; tentatively, D is TRBD1 (8 bases). Trimming shortened V by 5 bases and J by 1 base, and 15 bases separated the two germline ends. This CDR3 spans 15 amino acids. The germline V gene encodes CDR1 MNHEY and CDR2 SVGAGI. In DNA form, the CDR3 reads TGTGCCAGCAGTCTGAACAGGGGGGGGTCCTACGAGCAGTACTTC. It specifies CASSLNRGGSYEQYF.

V gene TRBV10-3 combines with J gene TRBJ1-3, with 8 bases that match TRBD1. Looked up from germline, CDR1 is ENHRY and CDR2 is SYGVKD. The J segment lost 2 bases and the V segment lost 6 bases, leaving 3 bases of the junction unmatched. This CDR3 has 14 residues. The CDR3 sequence: CAISPDRAGNTIYF. The CDR3 nucleotides read TGTGCCATCAGCCCGGACAGGGCTGGAAACACCATATATTTT.

The CDR3 sequence is CSVTLADRGTLSNQPQHF. The DNA for the CDR3 is TGCAGCGTGACCCTCGCGGACAGGGGGACTTTAAGCAATCAGCCCCAGCATTTT. The chain links TRBV29-1 to TRBJ1-5; TRBD1 matches at 10 bases. The V gene's germline CDR1 is SQVTM and CDR2 ANQGSEA. V trimming: 6 bases; J trimming: 1 base; junction bases outside the gene matches: 15. This CDR3 has 18 amino acids.

The chain links TRBV4-2 to TRBJ1-3; D unresolved. This CDR3 is built from 14 residues. Germline loops: CDR1 LGHNA, CDR2 YNFKEQ. V was shortened by 8 bases and J by 0 bases, with 11 bases between the two germline ends. Here the CDR3 reads CASSLSHSGNTIYF. The CDR3 region has the DNA TGTGCCAGCTCCCTTTCACACTCTGGAAACACCATATATTTT.

V usage is TRBV30 and J usage is TRBJ2-1; 10 nucleotides align to TRBD2. After removal of 2 bases from V and 3 bases from J, the junction contained 7 bases not matched to a gene. The germline gives CDR1 GTSNPN, CDR2 SVGIG (reference sequence). This CDR3 comprises 16 residues. CDR3 nucleotides: TGTGCCTGGAGTAGGAGGGTAGCGGGGGGCTACAATGAGCAGTTCTTC. It translates to CAWSRRVAGGYNEQFF.

The chain combines TRBV6-2 or TRBV6-3 with TRBJ1-2, with 7 positions matching TRBD1. Germline lookup yields CDR1 MNHEY and CDR2 SVGEGT. The J segment lost 4 bases and the V segment lost 0 bases, leaving 5 bases of the junction unmatched. This CDR3 spans 15 amino acids. The CDR3 spells CASSYSRGQIYGYTF. The CDR3 bases are TGTGCCAGCAGTTACTCGAGGGGGCAGATCTATGGCTACACCTTC.

The chain employs TRBV4-3 and TRBJ1-1; tentatively, D is TRBD1 (6 bases). The CDR3 loop spans 14 amino acids. Germline V gives CDR1 LGHNA, CDR2 YSLEER. V was pared by 1 base and J by 7 bases, with 13 bases between. DNA for the CDR3: TGCGCCAGCAGCCAAGCACAGGGACGGGTTGAAGCTTTCTTT. This codes for CASSQAQGRVEAFF.

Remarks on this clone: The germline gene is not matched at one end of the junction; a read error may be the cause. The chain couples TRBV28 to TRBJ1-1; D is perhaps TRBD1 (5 bases). The germline gives CDR1 MDHEN, CDR2 SYDVKM. The CDR3 has 11 residues. Here the CDR3 reads CASSSTGERNW. In DNA form, the CDR3 reads TGTGCCAGCAGCTCTACGGGGGAGAGGAATTGG.

The genes are TRBV10-3 and TRBJ1-1; unclear D gene. V was shortened by 4 bases and J by 4 bases, with 7 bases between the two germline ends. Per the germline V gene, CDR1 is ENHRY and CDR2 is SYGVKD. This CDR3 has 12 amino acids. CDR3 nucleotides: TGTGCCATCAGTGCGGGAGGCACTGAAGCTTTCTTT. Protein product: CAISAGGTEAFF.

This chain links TRBV6-6 with TRBJ1-5, with TRBD1 identical over 11 bases. V trimming: 6 bases; J trimming: 0 bases; junction bases outside the gene matches: 13. The CDR3 contains 19 residues. The germline CDR1 and CDR2 sequences are MNHNY and SVGAGI (reference sequence). For the CDR3, the DNA is TGTGCCAGCAGCTACCCTTTGAGGACAGGGGGCAATAGCAATCAGCCCCAGCATTTT. Its translation: CASSYPLRTGGNSNQPQHF.

The table lists this clone with a few counts. The chain couples TRBV6-2 or TRBV6-3 to TRBJ1-5; the D is unclear. CDR3 length: 14 residues. The germline V and J ends were trimmed by 4 bases and 0 bases, with 7 bases remaining between them. Germline V gene data show CDR1 as MNHEY and CDR2 as SVGEGT. The DNA of the CDR3 is TGTGCCAGCAGTTCGCAGTATAGCAATCAGCCCCAGCATTTT. As protein: CASSSQYSNQPQHF.

This sequence joins TRBV7-6 and TRBJ2-2; tentatively, D is TRBD1 (5 bases). Germline V gene data show CDR1 as SGHVS and CDR2 as FNYEAQ. The CDR3 runs to 16 residues. The V and J ends lost 1 base and 5 bases respectively, with 14 bases between them. The CDR3 DNA is TGTGCCAGCAGCTTAGTTGGCCAGGGAACGACCGGGGAGCTGTTTTTT. Translating gives CASSLVGQGTTGELFF.

The gene calls are TRBV5-1 and TRBJ2-1; 10 bases agree with TRBD1. After removal of 4 bases from V and 6 bases from J, the junction contained 7 bases not matched to a gene. CDR1 and CDR2 from the germline V gene are SGHRS and YFSETQ. The CDR3 covers 15 residues. In DNA, the CDR3 is TGCGCCAGCAGCGCCGGGACAGGGGTAGGCAATGAGCAGTTCTTC. Protein sequence: CASSAGTGVGNEQFF.

This sequence joins TRBV5-6 and TRBJ2-3, with 8 bases aligning to TRBD2. Germline V gene data show CDR1 as SGHDT and CDR2 as YYEEEE. CDR3 length: 17 residues. The trim removed 4 bases at V and 2 bases at J, leaving 12 bases unmatched. The CDR3 DNA is TGTGCCAGCAGCCGCACCCGGGGGGGGGCCCCCACAGATACGCAGTATTTT. Its protein product is CASSRTRGGAPTDTQYF.

The chain has TRBV5-1 and TRBJ1-2; possible D gene TRBD1, 5 bases. The germline V and J ends were trimmed by 2 bases and 7 bases, with 15 bases remaining between them. The CDR3 runs 14 residues. The germline gives CDR1 SGHRS, CDR2 YFSETQ. This CDR3 reads CASSFTTASGGYTF. As DNA, the CDR3 is TGCGCCAGCAGCTTCACGACAGCCTCTGGTGGCTACACCTTC.